What follows describes a single T cell receptor (beta chain). Its antigen remains unknown. TCRdb fed the RT-PCR reads into MiXCR, producing one record per CDR3 protein. Among roughly 700,000 distinct CDR3 sequences listed, around 14% were seen once. This sample is drawn from a study of response to subunit inactivated influenza vaccine. Findings and limits, study-wide: With each seasonal influenza vaccination, the authors suggested, few new T cells are recruited.

CDR1 and CDR2 from the germline V gene are DFQATT and SNEGSKA (reference sequence). This CDR3 comprises 17 residues. Trimming at V came to 0 bases and at J to 6 bases, leaving 13 bases not matched to a gene. The starting material was PBMCs from blood, obtained approximately 15 days before vaccination. The clonotype comes from a man between 45 and 60 years old who received an inactivated influenza vaccine. The rearrangement uses TRBV20-1 and TRBJ2-1, with 8 positions matching TRBD2. The CDR3 nucleotides are TGCAGTGCTAGAGATCTCTTTGGGCGGGAGGTGTTCAATGAGCAGTTCTTC. Encoded protein: CSARDLFGREVFNEQFF.